A single sample is the source of the 30 T cell receptor beta chains below, sequenced in a study of T cells after yellow fever vaccination. In TCRdb, the 5' RACE reads were re-called with MiXCR into one record per CDR3 protein. The sample has nearly 550,000 distinct CDR3 sequences; approximately 21% are singletons. Sequenced material: PBMCs, taken 15 days after the yellow fever booster vaccination. These receptors originate from a man aged 25 to 40 who received the YFV17D yellow fever vaccine.

V and J are TRBV12-3 or TRBV12-4 and TRBJ1-6, with D possibly TRBD1 on 5 matching bases. V lost 7 bases and J lost 10, with 17 bases in between. The CDR3 covers 14 residues. DNA of the CDR3: TGTGCCAGCACCTTCGGGCAGGGTGGATCACCCCTCCACTTT. Translation gives CASTFGQGGSPLHF.

J is TRBJ2-1 and V is TRBV5-1; 8 nucleotides line up with TRBD2. With V trimmed by 2 bases and J by 5 bases, 6 bases remained unmatched. This CDR3 contains 15 residues. Germline-derived CDR1 and CDR2 are SGHRS and YFSETQ. CDR3 bases: TGCGCCAGCAGCTTTACAGCGGGAGCTCACAATGAGCAGTTCTTC. As protein: CASSFTAGAHNEQFF. Drawing the rest from reference TRBV5-1 and TRBJ2-1, the complete variable domain is KAGVTQTPRYLIKTRGQQVTLSCSPISGHRSVSWYQQTPGQGLQFLFEYFSETQRNKGNFPGRFSGRQFSNSRSEMNVSTLELGDSALYLCASSFTAGAHNEQFFGPGTRLTVL.

The chain uses TRBV11-2 and TRBJ2-1, with TRBD2 as a possible D gene (5 bases). The CDR3 has 16 residues. CDR1 is SGHAT and CDR2 is FQNNGV in the germline V gene. Trimming removed 5 bases at V and 0 bases at J, with 14 bases between. The CDR3 loop reads CASSPLGSSSYNEQFF. CDR3 in DNA: TGTGCCAGCAGCCCCTTAGGGAGTAGCTCCTACAATGAGCAGTTCTTC.

This clonotype was detected a few times. This chain uses TRBV3-1 with TRBJ2-3, with a possible D match to TRBD2 (6 bases). The germline CDR1 and CDR2 sequences are LGHDT and YNNKEL (reference sequence). This CDR3 has 14 amino acids. The V end lost 1 base, the J end lost 2 bases, and 7 bases lay between the germline ends. The CDR3 sequence: CASSQGLDTDTQYF. DNA for the CDR3: TGTGCCAGCAGCCAAGGACTAGACACAGATACGCAGTATTTT.

This clonotype was detected a few times. The gene calls are TRBV12-3 or TRBV12-4 and TRBJ1-3, with D perhaps matching TRBD1 (6 bases). V lost 7 bases, J lost 4 bases, and 17 bases lay in between. This CDR3 is built from 15 residues. This CDR3 is CASKLGQSPGNTIYF. Written as DNA, the CDR3 is TGTGCCAGCAAACTAGGACAGTCTCCAGGAAACACCATATATTTT.

The CDR3 reads CASSQGAGSNNEQFF. The CDR3 nucleotides are TGTGCCAGCAGCCAAGGAGCGGGATCTAACAATGAGCAGTTCTTC. The chain links TRBV7-3 to TRBJ2-1, with 7 bases fitting TRBD2. This CDR3 has 15 residues. From germline, CDR1 is SGHTA and CDR2 FQGTGA. The V segment lost 5 bases and the J segment 5 bases; nucleotides outside the gene matches: 9.

This clonotype was seen a handful of times. This chain connects TRBV7-6 to TRBJ2-3; a possible D gene is TRBD2 (6 bases). The length of the CDR3 is 15 residues. Germline CDR1 is SGHVS and CDR2 is FNYEAQ. V was trimmed by 1 base and J by 2 bases, leaving 10 bases between them. The CDR3 reads CASSLVRDFTDTQYF. In DNA form, the CDR3 reads TGTGCCAGCAGCTTAGTCCGGGACTTCACAGATACGCAGTATTTT.

At least ten counts were recorded for this clonotype. The chain joins TRBV7-9 to TRBJ2-5; no clear D gene. Trimming removed 4 bases at V and 5 bases at J, with 5 bases between. The CDR3 contains 11 residues. CDR1 and CDR2 from the germline V gene are SEHNR and FQNEAQ (reference sequence). The CDR3 sequence is CASSSSETQYF. The CDR3 nucleotides are TGTGCCAGCAGCTCCAGTGAGACCCAGTACTTC. The complete variable domain, with remaining parts taken from reference TRBV7-9 and TRBJ2-5, reads DTGVSQNPRHKITKRGQNVTFRCDPISEHNRLYWYRQTLGQGPEFLTYFQNEAQLEKSRLLSDRFSAERPKGSFSTLEIQRTEQGDSAMYLCASSSSETQYFGPGTRLLVL.

The V call is TRBV7-2, the J call TRBJ1-5; D possibly corresponds to TRBD1 (5 bases). CDR3 size: 16 residues. The germline V gene has CDR1 SGHTA and CDR2 FQGNSA. V lost 3 bases and J 1 base, leaving 13 bases between the germline ends. The DNA of the CDR3 is TGTGCCAGCAGCTTGTATGGGGGTGCGAGCAATCAGCCCCAGCATTTT. Translation gives CASSLYGGASNQPQHF.

The sample holds many counts of this clonotype. This chain links TRBV20-1 with TRBJ2-7, with TRBD2 as a possible D gene (5 bases). The CDR3 totals 13 residues. Per germline, CDR1 DFQATT and CDR2 SNEGSKA (reference sequence). Trimming pared 4 bases from V and 6 bases from J, leaving 16 bases between. The CDR3 DNA follows: TGCAGTGCTATCCCACCGGGATCTCTCGAGCAGTACTTC. Its translation is CSAIPPGSLEQYF.

The J gene is TRBJ2-1, the V gene TRBV11-2; D may match TRBD1 or TRBD2 (5 bases each). The CDR3 extends over 16 amino acids. CDR1 and CDR2 (germline): SGHAT, FQNNGV. V was shortened by 3 bases and J by 7 bases, with 19 bases between the two germline ends. CDR3 nucleotides: TGTGCCAGCAGCTTCCCCACGGGGCGGTGGGGTAATGAGCAGTTCTTC. Amino acids: CASSFPTGRWGNEQFF.

J is TRBJ2-1 and V is TRBV7-2; D possibly corresponds to TRBD2 (5 bases). V was cut by 0 bases and J by 4 bases, with 10 bases left in between. Germline CDR1 reads SGHTA; CDR2 reads FQGNSA. CDR3 length: 15 residues. The DNA of the CDR3 is TGTGCCAGCAGCTTAGCGCGGGTCGAGTACAATGAGCAGTTCTTC. The encoded protein is CASSLARVEYNEQFF.

This clonotype appeared a few times. V gene TRBV6-6 combines with J gene TRBJ2-1; unclear D gene. The CDR3 is 11 residues long. Trimming took 8 bases from V and 8 from J, leaving 10 bases between them. Germline V gene lookup returns CDR1 MNHNY and CDR2 SVGAGI (reference sequence). The CDR3 reads CASRVEDEQFF. The DNA of the CDR3 is TGTGCCAGCCGAGTAGAAGATGAGCAGTTCTTC.

The V call is TRBV9, the J call TRBJ1-1; 7 bases are a match to TRBD1. The CDR3 is 14 residues long. Per the germline V gene, CDR1 is SGDLS and CDR2 is YYNGEE. J lost 5 bases, V lost 4 bases, and 8 bases had no gene match. This chain's CDR3 is CASSSNRGGTEAFF. The DNA of the CDR3 is TGTGCCAGCAGCTCTAACAGGGGCGGGACTGAAGCTTTCTTT.

The chain recombines TRBV7-2 with TRBJ2-7, with D possibly matching TRBD2 (6 bases). This CDR3 is built from 14 residues. The V end was cut by 1 base, the J end by 3 bases, with 10 bases between. The germline V gene encodes CDR1 SGHTA and CDR2 FQGNSA. CDR3 region: CASSLGLAHYEQYF. The CDR3 DNA reads TGTGCCAGCAGCTTAGGCCTAGCGCACTACGAGCAGTACTTC.

As to this clonotype: Compared with germline, one end of the junction differs, possibly owing to a read error. The rearrangement joins TRBV12-3 or TRBV12-4 to TRBJ2-1; no clear D gene. The CDR3 runs 16 residues. DNA for the CDR3: TGTCCCAGCAGCCGAGTGGTCGGACCATCCTACAATGAGCAGTTCTTC. Translating gives CPSSRVVGPSYNEQFF.

This clonotype was recorded only once. This rearrangement joins TRBV10-3 to TRBJ2-5; D is perhaps TRBD1 or TRBD2 (5 bases each). The CDR3 is 15 amino acids. Germline assignment: CDR1 ENHRY and CDR2 SYGVKD. V lost 3 bases and J lost 0, with 11 bases in between. This CDR3 is CAISDSGRDQETQYF. The CDR3 region has the DNA TGTGCCATCAGTGACTCGGGACGGGACCAAGAGACCCAGTACTTC.

J is TRBJ1-5 and V is TRBV6-2 or TRBV6-3; no clear D. The CDR3 extends over 13 amino acids. V was trimmed by 5 bases and J by 4 bases, leaving 9 bases between them. Germline CDR1 reads MNHEY; CDR2 reads SVGEGT. The CDR3 loop is CASSRHPNQPQHF. The CDR3 bases are TGTGCCAGCAGTAGGCACCCGAATCAGCCCCAGCATTTT.

A few counts support this clonotype. J is TRBJ2-1 and V is TRBV27, with 8 nucleotides matching TRBD2. CDR1 MNHEY and CDR2 SMNVEV come from the germline V gene (reference sequence). V dropped 6 bases and J dropped 1; count of bases not matched to a gene: 5. CDR3 length equals 15 residues. The CDR3 region has the DNA TGTGCCAGCAGAACTAGCGGAGCGTCCTACAATGAGCAGTTCTTC. Translating gives CASRTSGASYNEQFF.

This clonotype was counted between two and nine times. This chain uses TRBV18 with TRBJ2-7, with D uncertain. The V gene's germline CDR1 is KGHSH and CDR2 LQKENI. There are 13 residues in the CDR3. V shed 2 bases and J shed 6 bases, with 11 bases lying between them. The CDR3 reads CASSPDNGREQYF. For the CDR3, the DNA is TGTGCCAGCTCACCAGACAACGGTCGCGAGCAGTACTTC. The whole variable domain, filled in from reference TRBV18 and TRBJ2-7, reads NAGVMQNPRHLVRRRGQEARLRCSPMKGHSHVYWYRQLPEEGLKFMVYLQKENIIDESGMPKERFSAEFPKEGPSILRIQQVVRGDSAAYFCASSPDNGREQYFGPGTRLTVT.

The chain links TRBV9 to TRBJ2-7; D is possibly TRBD1 or TRBD2 (5 bases each). The V gene lost 2 bases and the J gene lost 3 bases, with 12 bases spanning the gap. Germline V gene data show CDR1 as SGDLS and CDR2 as YYNGEE. The CDR3 has 14 amino acids. The CDR3 nucleotides read TGTGCCAGCAGCGTGTCCGGGGCTAGCTACGAGCAGTACTTC. It encodes CASSVSGASYEQYF.

The chain employs TRBV18 and TRBJ1-5; TRBD1 might be the D (5 bases). The CDR3 is 14 residues long. Germline values: CDR1 KGHSH, CDR2 LQKENI. Trimming pared 3 bases from V and 5 bases from J, leaving 11 bases between. CDR3 DNA sequence: TGTGCCAGCTCACCGGGGACTGCCGATCAGCCCCAGCATTTT. Encoded protein: CASSPGTADQPQHF.

The chain has TRBV5-1 and TRBJ2-7; 7 positions agree with TRBD1. This CDR3 is 14 amino acids long. Germline V gene sequence: CDR1 SGHRS, CDR2 YFSETQ. Germline trimming cut 1 base from V and 6 bases from J; bases unmatched to any gene: 7. The chain's CDR3 is CASSLYTGESEQYF. The CDR3 DNA is TGCGCCAGCAGCTTGTATACAGGGGAGAGCGAGCAGTACTTC.

This clonotype occurred many times. This chain links TRBV7-3 with TRBJ2-2, with D possibly being TRBD1 or TRBD2 (5 bases each). CDR3 length: 15 amino acids. V lost 0 bases and J lost 3, with 8 bases in between. The V gene's germline CDR1 is SGHTA and CDR2 FQGTGA. Here the CDR3 reads CASSLTPGHTGELFF. In DNA form, the CDR3 reads TGTGCCAGCAGCTTAACTCCGGGGCACACCGGGGAGCTGTTTTTT.

V gene TRBV6-2 or TRBV6-3 combines with J gene TRBJ1-4, with a possible D match to TRBD1 (5 bases). V was trimmed by 8 bases and J by 0 bases, leaving 10 bases between them. Per germline, CDR1 MNHEY and CDR2 SVGEGT. The CDR3 runs to 14 residues. The CDR3 loop is CASSRGSTNEKLFF. The DNA of the CDR3 is TGTGCCAGCTCGAGGGGATCAACTAATGAAAAACTGTTTTTT.

This clonotype is a singleton in its sample. CDR3: CASSPGNPGGQPQHF. CDR3 in DNA: TGTGCCAGCAGCCCCGGGAACCCGGGTGGTCAGCCCCAGCATTTT. The V call is TRBV28, the J call TRBJ1-5; no reliable D call. CDR3 length: 15 residues. Germline V gene lookup returns CDR1 MDHEN and CDR2 SYDVKM. Trimming took off 6 bases at V and 6 bases at J, with 18 bases between the two ends.

Here the CDR3 reads CASSSPTSGSYEQYF. The CDR3, as DNA: TGTGCCAGCAGCTCGCCGACTAGCGGGAGTTACGAGCAGTACTTC. The genes are TRBV7-2 and TRBJ2-7, with 12 nucleotides matching TRBD2. The CDR3 length is 15 residues. The junction had 5 bases not matched to a gene; V was cut back by 4 bases and J by 4 bases. Germline CDR1 is SGHTA and CDR2 is FQGNSA.

The chain combines TRBV29-1 with TRBJ2-1; TRBD2 aligns across 9 bases. Unmatched junction bases numbered 13, after V lost 4 bases and J lost 9 bases. The CDR3 loop spans 15 amino acids. CDR1 is SQVTM, CDR2 ANQGSEA, per germline. CDR3 sequence reads: CSVVFPTSGFFEQFF. CDR3 DNA: TGCAGCGTTGTATTCCCGACTAGCGGATTCTTTGAGCAGTTCTTC.

This clonotype was seen only a few times. J is TRBJ2-1 and V is TRBV20-1; 9 bases are a match to TRBD2. Germline V gives CDR1 DFQATT, CDR2 SNEGSKA (reference sequence). V was pared by 4 bases and J by 8 bases, with 15 bases of the junction left unmatched. This CDR3 is built from 16 residues. The CDR3 loop is CSAKPIDAAGGDEQFF. The CDR3 DNA is TGCAGTGCTAAGCCTATCGACGCAGCGGGAGGTGATGAGCAGTTCTTC.

There are a few counts of this clonotype. The chain combines TRBV20-1 with TRBJ2-1; D unclear. The CDR3 spans 16 residues. V shed 5 bases and J shed 1 base, with 18 bases lying between them. The germline V gene encodes CDR1 DFQATT and CDR2 SNEGSKA (reference sequence). The CDR3 region is CSASTPYQVSYNEQFF. In DNA form, the CDR3 reads TGCAGTGCTTCAACCCCGTACCAGGTTTCCTACAATGAGCAGTTCTTC.